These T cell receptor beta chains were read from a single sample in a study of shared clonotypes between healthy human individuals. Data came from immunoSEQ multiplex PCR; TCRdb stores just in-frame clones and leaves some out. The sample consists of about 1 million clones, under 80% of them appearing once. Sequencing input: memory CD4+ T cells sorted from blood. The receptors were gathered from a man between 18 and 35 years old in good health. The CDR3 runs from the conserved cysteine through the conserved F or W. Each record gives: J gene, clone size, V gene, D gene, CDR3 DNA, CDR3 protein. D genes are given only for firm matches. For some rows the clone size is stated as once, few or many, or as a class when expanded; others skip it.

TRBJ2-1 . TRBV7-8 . TGTGCCAGCAGCCCAGTCCCCCGGGGGAGCTCCTACAATGAGCAGTTCTTC CASSPVPRGSSYNEQFF
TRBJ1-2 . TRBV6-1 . TGTGCCAGCAGTGAAGTGCTGGAGGGCTACACCTTC CASSEVLEGYTF
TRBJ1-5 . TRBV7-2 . TGTGCCAGCAGCCCTAGGGCGGGTGCCTATAGCAATCAGCCCCAGCATTTT CASSPRAGAYSNQPQHF
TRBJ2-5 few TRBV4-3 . TGCGCCAGCAGCGTCGGGGAGGCCCGGGAGACCCAGTACTTC CASSVGEARETQYF
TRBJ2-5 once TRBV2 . TGTGCCAGCAGTGAGGAGACCCAAGAGACCCAGTACTTC CASSEETQETQYF
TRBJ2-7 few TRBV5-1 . TGCGCCAGCAGCTTGGAGACAGCCTACGAGCAGTACTTC CASSLETAYEQYF
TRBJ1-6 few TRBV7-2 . TGTGCCAGCAGCTTAGGGCACCTTAATTCACCCCTCCACTTT CASSLGHLNSPLHF
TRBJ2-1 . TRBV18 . TGTGCCAGCTCACCGCTACCCCTTGGACAGAACAATGAGCAGTTCTTC CASSPLPLGQNNEQFF
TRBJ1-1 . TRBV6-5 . TGTGCCAGCAGGGGGGGCCTTAACACTGAAGCTTTCTTT CASRGGLNTEAFF
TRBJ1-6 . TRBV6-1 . TGTGCCAGCAGAGATCAGGGTGTACATTCACCCCTCCACTTT CASRDQGVHSPLHF
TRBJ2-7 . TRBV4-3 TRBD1 TGCGCCAGCAGCCCACTCGGGACAGGGGGTAACGAGCAGTACTTC CASSPLGTGGNEQYF
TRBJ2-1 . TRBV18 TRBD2 TGTGCCAGCTCACTTTCCTTAGCCGGGGGGGACAATGAGCAGTTCTTC CASSLSLAGGDNEQFF
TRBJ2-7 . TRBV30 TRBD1 TGTGCCTGGAGGCGAGGGACAGGGAGCTCCTACGAGCAGTACTTC CAWRRGTGSSYEQYF
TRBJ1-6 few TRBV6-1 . TGTGCCAGCAGTGAGAGGACCCTCCACTTT CASSERTLHF
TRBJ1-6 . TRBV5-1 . TGCGCCAGCAGCTTGGCCACAGGCGCCAATTCACCCCTCCACTTT CASSLATGANSPLHF
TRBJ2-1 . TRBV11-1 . TGTGCCAGCAGCTCCGGAAGGTGGGGAGGCAGCCTTGAGCAGTTCTTC CASSSGRWGGSLEQFF
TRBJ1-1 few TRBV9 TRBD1 TGTGCCAGCAGCGTAGCTTCAGGGGGATACACTGAAGCTTTCTTT CASSVASGGYTEAFF
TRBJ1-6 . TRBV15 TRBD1 TGTGCCACCAGCAGGGAAATGACAGGGCCGCGGACCCTCCACTTT CATSREMTGPRTLHF
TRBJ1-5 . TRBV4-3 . TGCGCCAGCAGCCAGTACAGGGATCAGCCCCAGCATTTT CASSQYRDQPQHF
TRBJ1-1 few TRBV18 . TGTGCCAGCTCACCACAATACGCCGGGGACACTGAAGCTTTCTTT CASSPQYAGDTEAFF
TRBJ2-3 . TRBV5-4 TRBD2 TGTGCCAGCAGTAGCCCATCTGGACTAGCGGGGCCCCCAGATACGCAGTATTTT CASSSPSGLAGPPDTQYF
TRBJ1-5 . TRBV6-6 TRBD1 TGTGCCAGCATCTCGGGACAGGGAAGCAATCAGCCCCAGCATTTT CASISGQGSNQPQHF
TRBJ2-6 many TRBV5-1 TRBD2 TGCGCCAGCGGGGAAGTAGCGGGCCTCTCTGGGGCCAACGTCCTGACTTTC CASGEVAGLSGANVLTF
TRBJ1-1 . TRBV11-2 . TGTGCCAGCAGCGTACAGCCTTTTGACACTGAAGCTTTCTTT CASSVQPFDTEAFF
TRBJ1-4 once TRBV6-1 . TGTGCCAGCAGTGGGTACTCAACTGGGGGTGAAAAACTGTTTTTT CASSGYSTGGEKLFF
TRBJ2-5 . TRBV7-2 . TGTGCCAGCAGCTTAGGGAAAGTGAGAGGGGCGACCCAGTACTTC CASSLGKVRGATQYF
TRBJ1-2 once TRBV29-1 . TGCAGCGTCCCGAATACCGACGAGGGCTATGGCTACACCTTC CSVPNTDEGYGYTF
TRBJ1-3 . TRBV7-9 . TGTGCCAGCAGCGCCACGTACGGGAGCTCTGGAAACACCATATATTTT CASSATYGSSGNTIYF
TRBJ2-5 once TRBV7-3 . TGTGCCAGCAGCTTATCAGGGCAAGAGACCCAGTACTTC CASSLSGQETQYF
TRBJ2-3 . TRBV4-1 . TGCGCCAGCAGCGAAGAGGGGCCGACTAGCACAGATACGCAGTATTTT CASSEEGPTSTDTQYF
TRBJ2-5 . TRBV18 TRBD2 TGTGCCAGCTCACCGGTTAGCGGGGGGCTACAAGAGACCCAGTACTTC CASSPVSGGLQETQYF
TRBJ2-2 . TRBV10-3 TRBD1 TGTGCCATCCATAAAGGACAGGCGAACACCGGGGAGCTGTTTTTT CAIHKGQANTGELFF
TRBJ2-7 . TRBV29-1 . TGCAGCGCCCGAAGCGACAGCTTTGAGCAGTACTTC CSARSDSFEQYF
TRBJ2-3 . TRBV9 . TGTGCCAGCAGCGCGTACGATACGCAGTATTTT CASSAYDTQYF
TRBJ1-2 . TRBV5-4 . TGTGCCAGCAGCTTTTTGAGGGGATCCCAGAACTATGGCTACACCTTC CASSFLRGSQNYGYTF
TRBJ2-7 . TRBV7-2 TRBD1 TGTGCCAGCAGCTTAGTAACAGGGGCCTACGAGCAGTACTTC CASSLVTGAYEQYF
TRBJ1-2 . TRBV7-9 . TGTGCCAGCAGCTTCAGGGGCTCTAACTATGGCTACACCTTC CASSFRGSNYGYTF
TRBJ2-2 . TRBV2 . TGTGCCAGCAGGGAGGACTACACCGGGGAGCTGTTTTTT CASREDYTGELFF
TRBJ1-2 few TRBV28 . TGTGCCAGCGACTTGGGGGGGCGTGGTGGCTACACCTTC CASDLGGRGGYTF
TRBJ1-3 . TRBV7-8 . TGTGCCAGCAGCATCGACGGAAATTTTGGAAACACCATATATTTT CASSIDGNFGNTIYF
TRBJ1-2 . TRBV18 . TGTGCCAGCTCACGCGCCTCCTATGGCTACACCTTC CASSRASYGYTF
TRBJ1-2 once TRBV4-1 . TGCGCCAGCAGCCAGTATGGCAGAGGGGTCGCTAACTATGGCTACACCTTC CASSQYGRGVANYGYTF
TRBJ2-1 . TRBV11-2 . TGTGCCAGCAGCTTATTTAGGTACAATGAGCAGTTCTTC CASSLFRYNEQFF
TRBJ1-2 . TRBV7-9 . TGTGCCAGCAGCTCCCCACAGGAGCTACTGACCTATGGCTACACCTTC CASSSPQELLTYGYTF
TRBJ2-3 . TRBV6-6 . TGTGCCAGCAGTTACTCGAAAGGTTGGCCCACGCAGTATTTT CASSYSKGWPTQYF
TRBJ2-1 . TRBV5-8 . TGTGCCAGCCCCACTATGTTACGGGGGCTTTCGAATGAGCAGTTCTTC CASPTMLRGLSNEQFF
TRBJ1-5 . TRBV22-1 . TGTCCTGGGAGCGCACGTGAAGGGCAGGGTGGAAATCAGCCCCAGCATTTT CPGSAREGQGGNQPQHF
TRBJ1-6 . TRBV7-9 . TGTGCCAGCAGCTTAGAGGGGGGCTCACCCCTCCACTTT CASSLEGGSPLHF
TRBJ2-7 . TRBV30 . TGTGCCTGGAGTAGGCAGTTTAGCCCGAACTTC CAWSRQFSPNF
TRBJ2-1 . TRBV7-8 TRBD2 TGTGCCAGCAGCCCCACTAGCGGCAACAATGAGCAGTTCTTC CASSPTSGNNEQFF
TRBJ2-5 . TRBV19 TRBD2 TGTGCCAGTAGTGCCCGAAGCCCAGCGGGGGGAGAGACCCAGTACTTC CASSARSPAGGETQYF
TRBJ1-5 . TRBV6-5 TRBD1 TGTGCCAGCAGTGACAGGGACAATCAGCCCCAGCATTTT CASSDRDNQPQHF
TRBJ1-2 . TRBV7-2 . TGTGCCAGCAGCGCAGAACAAGGCTACTATGGCTACACCTTC CASSAEQGYYGYTF